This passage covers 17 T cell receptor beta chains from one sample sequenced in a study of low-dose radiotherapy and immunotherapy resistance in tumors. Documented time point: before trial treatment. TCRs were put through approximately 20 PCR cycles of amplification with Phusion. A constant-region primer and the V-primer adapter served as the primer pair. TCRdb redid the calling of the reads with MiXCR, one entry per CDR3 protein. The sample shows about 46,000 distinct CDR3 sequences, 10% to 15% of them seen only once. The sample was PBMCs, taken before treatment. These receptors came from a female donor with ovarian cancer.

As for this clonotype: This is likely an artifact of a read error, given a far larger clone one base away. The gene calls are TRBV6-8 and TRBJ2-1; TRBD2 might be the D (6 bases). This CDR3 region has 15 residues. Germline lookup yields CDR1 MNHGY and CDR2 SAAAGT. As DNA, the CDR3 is TGTGCCAGCAGTTACGGCGGGACCCCCTCGAATGAGCAGGTCTTC. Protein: CASSYGGTPSNEQVF.

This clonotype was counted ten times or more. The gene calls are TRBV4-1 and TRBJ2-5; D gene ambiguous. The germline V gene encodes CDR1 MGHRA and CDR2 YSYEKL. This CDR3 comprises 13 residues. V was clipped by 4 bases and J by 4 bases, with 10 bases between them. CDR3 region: CASSRLSGETQYF. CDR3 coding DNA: TGCGCCAGCAGCCGGTTATCTGGAGAGACCCAGTACTTC.

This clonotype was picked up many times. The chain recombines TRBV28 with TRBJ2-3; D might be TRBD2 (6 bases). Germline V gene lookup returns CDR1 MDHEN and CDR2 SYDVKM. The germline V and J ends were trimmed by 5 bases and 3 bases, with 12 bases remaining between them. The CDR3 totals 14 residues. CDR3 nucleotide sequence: TGTGCCAGCAGTCCGGGGGTGAGGACAGATACGCAGTATTTT. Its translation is CASSPGVRTDTQYF.

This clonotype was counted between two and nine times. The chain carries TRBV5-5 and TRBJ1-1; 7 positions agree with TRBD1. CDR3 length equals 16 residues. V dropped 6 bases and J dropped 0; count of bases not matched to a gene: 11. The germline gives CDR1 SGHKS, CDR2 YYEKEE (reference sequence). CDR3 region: CASTVDRVLMNTEAFF. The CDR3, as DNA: TGTGCCAGCACCGTTGACAGGGTCCTTATGAACACTGAAGCTTTCTTT.

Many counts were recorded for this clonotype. The CDR3 protein is CASSKGQGESPTDTQYF. The CDR3 DNA is TGTGCCAGCAGCAAGGGACAGGGAGAATCCCCCACAGATACGCAGTATTTT. The rearrangement links TRBV12-3 or TRBV12-4 to TRBJ2-3; 9 nucleotides line up with TRBD1. With 6 bases clipped from V and 2 bases from J, the junction kept 12 bases outside the gene matches. The CDR3 has 17 residues.

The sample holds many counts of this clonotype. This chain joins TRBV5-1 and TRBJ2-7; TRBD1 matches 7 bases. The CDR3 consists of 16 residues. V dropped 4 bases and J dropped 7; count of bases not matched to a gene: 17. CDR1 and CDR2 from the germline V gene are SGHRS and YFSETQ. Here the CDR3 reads CASSSNIGTVWWEQYF. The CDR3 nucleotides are TGCGCCAGCAGCAGTAATATCGGGACAGTGTGGTGGGAGCAGTACTTC.

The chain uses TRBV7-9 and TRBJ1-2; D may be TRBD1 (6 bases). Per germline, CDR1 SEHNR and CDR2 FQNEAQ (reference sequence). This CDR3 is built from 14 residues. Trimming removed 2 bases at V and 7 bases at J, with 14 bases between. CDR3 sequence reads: CASSLTGGRFGYTF. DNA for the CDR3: TGTGCCAGCAGCTTAACTGGGGGCCGGTTTGGCTACACCTTC.

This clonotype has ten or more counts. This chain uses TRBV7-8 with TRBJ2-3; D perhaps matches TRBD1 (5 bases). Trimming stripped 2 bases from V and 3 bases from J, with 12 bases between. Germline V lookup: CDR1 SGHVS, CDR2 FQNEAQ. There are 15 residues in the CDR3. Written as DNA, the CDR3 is TGTGCCAGCAGCTTATGGCAGGGTCGTACAGATACGCAGTATTTT. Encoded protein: CASSLWQGRTDTQYF.

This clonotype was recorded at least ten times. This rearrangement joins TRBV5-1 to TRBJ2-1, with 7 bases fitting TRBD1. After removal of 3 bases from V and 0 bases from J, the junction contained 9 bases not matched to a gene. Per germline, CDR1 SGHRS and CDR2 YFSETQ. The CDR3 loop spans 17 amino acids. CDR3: CASSSLTGSSSYNEQFF. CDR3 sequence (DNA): TGCGCCAGCAGCTCGTTGACAGGGTCGAGCTCCTACAATGAGCAGTTCTTC.

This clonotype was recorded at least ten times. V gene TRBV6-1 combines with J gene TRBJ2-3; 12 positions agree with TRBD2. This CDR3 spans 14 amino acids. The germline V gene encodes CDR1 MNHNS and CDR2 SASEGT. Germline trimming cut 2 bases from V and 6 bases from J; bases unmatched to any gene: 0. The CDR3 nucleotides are TGTGCCAGCAGTGAAACTAGCGGGAGGGATACGCAGTATTTT. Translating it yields CASSETSGRDTQYF.

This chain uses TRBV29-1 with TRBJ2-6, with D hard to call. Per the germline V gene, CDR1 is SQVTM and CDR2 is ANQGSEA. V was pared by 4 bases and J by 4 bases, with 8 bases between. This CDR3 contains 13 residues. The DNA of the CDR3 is TGCAGCGTTGGGTTCGTAGGGGCCAACGTCCTGACTTTC. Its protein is CSVGFVGANVLTF.

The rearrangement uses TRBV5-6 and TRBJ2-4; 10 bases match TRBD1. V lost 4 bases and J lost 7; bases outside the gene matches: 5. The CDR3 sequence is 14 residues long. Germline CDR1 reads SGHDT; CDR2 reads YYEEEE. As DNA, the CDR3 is TGTGCCAGCAGCCCAGGGACAGGGGCCAACATTCAGTACTTC. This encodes CASSPGTGANIQYF.

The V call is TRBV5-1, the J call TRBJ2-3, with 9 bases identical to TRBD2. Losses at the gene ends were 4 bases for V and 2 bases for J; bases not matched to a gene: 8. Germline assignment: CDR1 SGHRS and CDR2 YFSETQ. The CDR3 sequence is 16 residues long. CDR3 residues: CASSLISGGFTDTQYF. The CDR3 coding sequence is TGCGCCAGCAGCCTGATTAGCGGGGGCTTCACAGATACGCAGTATTTT.

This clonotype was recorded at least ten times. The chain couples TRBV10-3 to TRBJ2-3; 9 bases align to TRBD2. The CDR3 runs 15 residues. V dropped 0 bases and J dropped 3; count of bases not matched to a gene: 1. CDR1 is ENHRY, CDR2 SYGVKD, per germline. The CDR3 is CAISESGLATDTQYF. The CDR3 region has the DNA TGTGCCATCAGTGAGTCTGGACTAGCGACAGATACGCAGTATTTT.

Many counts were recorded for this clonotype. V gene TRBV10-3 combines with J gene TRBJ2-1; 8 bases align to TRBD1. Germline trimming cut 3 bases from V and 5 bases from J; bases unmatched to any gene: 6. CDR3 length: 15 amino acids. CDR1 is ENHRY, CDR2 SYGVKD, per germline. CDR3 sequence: CAISDGQGANNEQFF. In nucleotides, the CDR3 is TGTGCCATCAGTGACGGTCAGGGGGCAAACAATGAGCAGTTCTTC.

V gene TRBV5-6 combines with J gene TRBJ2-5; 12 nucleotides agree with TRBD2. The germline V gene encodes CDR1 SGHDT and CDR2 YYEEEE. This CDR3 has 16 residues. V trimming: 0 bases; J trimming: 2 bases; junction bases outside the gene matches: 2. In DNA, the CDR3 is TGTGCCAGCAGCTTGGGACTAGCGGGGGTTCAAGAGACCCAGTACTTC. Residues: CASSLGLAGVQETQYF.

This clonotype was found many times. The CDR3 here is CASSLDPSYNEQFF. The CDR3 DNA reads as TGCGCCAGCAGCTTGGACCCGTCCTACAATGAGCAGTTCTTC. The rearrangement uses TRBV5-1 and TRBJ2-1; D is ambiguous. The ends were cut back, 0 bases at V and 1 base at J, with 5 bases in the middle. CDR1 is SGHRS and CDR2 is YFSETQ in the germline V gene. There are 14 residues in the CDR3.